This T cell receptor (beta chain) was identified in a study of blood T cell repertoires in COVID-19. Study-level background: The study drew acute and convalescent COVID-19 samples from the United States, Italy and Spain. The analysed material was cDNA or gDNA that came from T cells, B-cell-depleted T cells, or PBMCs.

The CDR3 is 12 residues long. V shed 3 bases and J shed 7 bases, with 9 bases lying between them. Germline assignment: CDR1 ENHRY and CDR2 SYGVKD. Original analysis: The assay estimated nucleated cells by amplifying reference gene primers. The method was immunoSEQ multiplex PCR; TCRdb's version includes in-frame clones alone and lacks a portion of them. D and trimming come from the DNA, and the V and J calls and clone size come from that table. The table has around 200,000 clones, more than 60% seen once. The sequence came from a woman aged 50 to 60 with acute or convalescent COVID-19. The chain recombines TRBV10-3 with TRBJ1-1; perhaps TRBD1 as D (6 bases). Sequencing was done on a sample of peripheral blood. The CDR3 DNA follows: TGTGCCATCAGTGAAGGACAGTTTGAAGCTTTCTTT. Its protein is CAISEGQFEAFF.